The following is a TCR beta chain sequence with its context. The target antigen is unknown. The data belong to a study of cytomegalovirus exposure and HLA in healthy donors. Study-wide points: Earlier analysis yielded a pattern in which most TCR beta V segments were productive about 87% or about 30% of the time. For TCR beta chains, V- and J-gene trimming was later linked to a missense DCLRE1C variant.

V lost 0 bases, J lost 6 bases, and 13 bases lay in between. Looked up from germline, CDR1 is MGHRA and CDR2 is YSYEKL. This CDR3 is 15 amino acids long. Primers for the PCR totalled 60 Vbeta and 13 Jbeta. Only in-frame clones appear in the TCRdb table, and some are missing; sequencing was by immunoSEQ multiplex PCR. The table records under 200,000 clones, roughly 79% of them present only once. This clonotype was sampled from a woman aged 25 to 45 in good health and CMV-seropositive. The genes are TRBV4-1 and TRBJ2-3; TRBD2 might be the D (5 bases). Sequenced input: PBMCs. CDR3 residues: CASSQEGPGGDTQYF. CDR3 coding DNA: TGCGCCAGCAGCCAAGAGGGTCCCGGCGGGGATACGCAGTATTTT.